This entry lists 5 T cell receptor beta chains sequenced from one sample in a study of CD8+CD57+ T cells in acquired aplastic anemia. Genomic DNA, the template, was used for profiling of the TCR beta VDJ and CDR3. MiXCR, applied by TCRdb to the reads, yields one record per CDR3 protein. This sample has around 430,000 distinct CDR3 sequences, with about a third found just once. Before being chosen for sequencing, patients had shown CD8+CD57+ cell expansion by flow cytometry. Sequenced: sorted CD4+, CD8+, or CD8+CD57+ T cells (not recorded which) from PBMCs. Every receptor here comes from a human donor with aplastic anemia.

Ten or more counts support this clonotype. The V and J genes are TRBV24-1 and TRBJ1-6; the D is unclear. The CDR3 sequence is 13 residues long. Germline V CDR1 and CDR2: KGHDR, SFDVKD. Deletions cut 4 bases from V and 6 bases from J, with 6 bases between. The CDR3 spells CATSERPNSPLHF. CDR3 DNA sequence: TGTGCCACCAGTGAGAGACCTAATTCACCCCTCCACTTT.

This clonotype was counted a few times. At one end the junction does not follow the germline gene, possibly because of a read error. V usage is TRBV5-4 and J usage is TRBJ1-6; D ambiguous. CDR1 and CDR2 from the germline V gene are SGHNT and YYREEE (reference sequence). This CDR3 comprises 11 residues. The CDR3 DNA reads TGTGCCAGCAGCTTGCTTCAACTGGGTCCCTTT. It encodes CASSLLQLGPF. Using reference TRBV5-4 and TRBJ1-6 for the parts outside the CDR3, the full variable domain is ETGVTQSPTHLIKTRGQQVTLRCSSQSGHNTVSWYQQALGQGPQFIFQYYREEENGRGNFPPRFSGLQFPNYSSELNVNALELDDSALYLCASSLLQLGPFGNGTRLTVT.

Comments on this clonotype: Here the CDR3 omits its conserved ending phenylalanine or tryptophan, so a read error is the likely source. The limits of the CDR3 on the DNA are not certain, so only TCRdb's listed CDR3 is given. This CDR3 reads CASSEEAGPS. The rearrangement links TRBV2 to TRBJ1-6. The CDR3 spans 10 residues, counting both ends. Germline loops: CDR1 SNHLY, CDR2 FYNNEI.

The chain employs TRBV15 and TRBJ2-1; 9 bases match TRBD2. With 3 bases clipped from V and 8 bases from J, the junction kept 8 bases outside the gene matches. Germline V gene data show CDR1 as LNHNV and CDR2 as YYDKDF (reference sequence). This CDR3 is 15 amino acids long. CDR3 sequence (DNA): TGTGCCACCAGCAGCTGGACTAGCGATGAAGATGAGCAGTTCTTC. Translating gives CATSSWTSDEDEQFF.

This chain joins TRBV24-1 and TRBJ2-2; D ambiguous. V was shortened by 8 bases and J by 4 bases, with 10 bases between the two germline ends. Germline-derived CDR1 and CDR2 are KGHDR and SFDVKD. CDR3 length equals 13 residues. The CDR3 coding sequence is TGTGCCACCACCCTAACGGGCACCGGGGAGCTGTTTTTT. It is translated as CATTLTGTGELFF.